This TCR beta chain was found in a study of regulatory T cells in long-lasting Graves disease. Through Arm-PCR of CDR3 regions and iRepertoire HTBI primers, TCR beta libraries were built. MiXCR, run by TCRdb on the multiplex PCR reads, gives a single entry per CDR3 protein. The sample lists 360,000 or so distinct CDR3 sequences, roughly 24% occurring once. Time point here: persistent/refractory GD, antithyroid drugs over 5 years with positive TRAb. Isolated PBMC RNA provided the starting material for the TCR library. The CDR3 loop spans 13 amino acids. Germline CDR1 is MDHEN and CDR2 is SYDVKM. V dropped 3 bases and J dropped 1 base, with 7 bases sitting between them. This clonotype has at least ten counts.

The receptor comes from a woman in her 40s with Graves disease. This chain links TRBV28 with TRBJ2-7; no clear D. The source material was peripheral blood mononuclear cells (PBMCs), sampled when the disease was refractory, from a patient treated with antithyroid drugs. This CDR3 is CASSLPGSYEQYF. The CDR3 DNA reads TGTGCCAGCAGTTTGCCGGGTTCCTACGAGCAGTACTTC.